This T cell receptor beta chain was identified in a study of control samples from healthy donors and cancer patients. Measured with immunoSEQ multiplex PCR; TCRdb has only the in-frame clones, and not every one. The sample has about 80,000 clones, roughly nine tenths seen once. Germline CDR1 reads SEHNR; CDR2 reads FQNEAQ (reference sequence). The V gene end was trimmed by 6 bases and the J gene end by 1 base; junction bases not matched to a gene: 9. The CDR3 runs to 16 residues. The table lists this clone with a count of one. This sequence was found in a woman aged 55-70 years in good health. Sequencing was done on a sample of blood. The chain combines TRBV7-9 with TRBJ1-1, with 9 bases that match TRBD1. The CDR3 bases are TGTGCCAGCAGTCCCGGGACAGGGACGTGGAACACTGAAGCTTTCTTT. Its translation is CASSPGTGTWNTEAFF.